This T cell receptor (beta chain) originates from a study of blood T cell repertoires in COVID-19. Per the germline V gene, CDR1 is MNHNS and CDR2 is SASEGT. The length of the CDR3 is 16 residues. Trimming left V 1 base short and J 4 bases short, with 16 bases between. Clones were read by immunoSEQ multiplex PCR, and TCRdb kept only the in-frame ones, dropping some. The sample yields under 300,000 clones, approximately 83% seen once. The sequencing sample was made of peripheral blood. This rearrangement joins TRBV6-1 to TRBJ1-2; possible D gene TRBD1, 6 bases. The source is a woman between 65 and 79 years old with acute or convalescent COVID-19. CDR3 sequence (DNA): TGTGCCAGCAGTGAAGATCGCAGGGGCCCCTCCTATGGCTACACCTTC. It is translated as CASSEDRRGPSYGYTF.